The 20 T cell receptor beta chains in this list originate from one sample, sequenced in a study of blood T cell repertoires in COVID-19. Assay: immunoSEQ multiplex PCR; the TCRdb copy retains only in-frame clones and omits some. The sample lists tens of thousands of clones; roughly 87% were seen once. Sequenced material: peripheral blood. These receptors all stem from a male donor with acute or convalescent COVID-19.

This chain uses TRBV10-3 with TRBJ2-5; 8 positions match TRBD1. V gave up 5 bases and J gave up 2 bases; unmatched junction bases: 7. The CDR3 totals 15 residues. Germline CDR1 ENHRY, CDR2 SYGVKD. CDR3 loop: CAISSGQGGQETQYF. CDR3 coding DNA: TGTGCCATCAGTTCAGGACAGGGAGGACAAGAGACCCAGTACTTC.

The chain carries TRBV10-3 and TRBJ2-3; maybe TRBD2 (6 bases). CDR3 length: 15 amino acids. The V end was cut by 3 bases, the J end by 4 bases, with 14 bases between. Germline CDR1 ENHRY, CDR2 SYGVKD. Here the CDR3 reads CAISDAGGEADTQYF. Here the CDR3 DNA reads TGTGCCATCAGTGATGCCGGGGGAGAGGCAGATACGCAGTATTTT.

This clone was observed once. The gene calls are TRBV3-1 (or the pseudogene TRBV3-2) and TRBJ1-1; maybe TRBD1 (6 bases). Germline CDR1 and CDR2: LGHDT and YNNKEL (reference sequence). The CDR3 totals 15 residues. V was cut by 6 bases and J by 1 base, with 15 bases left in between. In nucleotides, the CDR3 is TGTGCCAGCAGTCGGAAGTCGGGACAGAACACTGAAGCTTTCTTT. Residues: CASSRKSGQNTEAFF.

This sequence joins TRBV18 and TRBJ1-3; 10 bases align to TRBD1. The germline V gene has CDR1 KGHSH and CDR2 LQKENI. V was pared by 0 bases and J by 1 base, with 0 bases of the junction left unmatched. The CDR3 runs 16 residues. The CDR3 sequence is CASSPPGQGSGNTIYF. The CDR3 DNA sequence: TGTGCCAGCTCACCACCGGGACAGGGGTCTGGAAACACCATATATTTT.

The CDR3 protein is CASTKWGESNQPQHF. The CDR3 nucleotides read TGTGCCAGCACTAAGTGGGGGGAGAGCAATCAGCCCCAGCATTTT. The rearrangement uses TRBV2 and TRBJ1-5; D might be TRBD1 (5 bases). Trimming stripped 7 bases from V and 1 base from J, with 14 bases between. CDR1 and CDR2 (germline): SNHLY, FYNNEI. The CDR3 covers 15 residues.

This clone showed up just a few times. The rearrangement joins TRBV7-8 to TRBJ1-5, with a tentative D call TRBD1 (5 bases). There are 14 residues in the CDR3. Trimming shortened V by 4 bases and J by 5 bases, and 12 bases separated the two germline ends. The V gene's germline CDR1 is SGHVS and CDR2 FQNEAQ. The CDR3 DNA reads TGTGCCAGCAGCTCGGGACTGGGGGATCAGCCCCAGCATTTT. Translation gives CASSSGLGDQPQHF.

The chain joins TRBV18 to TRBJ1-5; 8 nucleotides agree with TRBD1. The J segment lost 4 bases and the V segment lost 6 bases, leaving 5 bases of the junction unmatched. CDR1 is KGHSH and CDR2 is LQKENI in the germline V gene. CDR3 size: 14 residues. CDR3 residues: CASSRTGSNQPQHF. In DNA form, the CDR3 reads TGTGCCAGCTCCAGGACAGGGTCAAATCAGCCCCAGCATTTT.

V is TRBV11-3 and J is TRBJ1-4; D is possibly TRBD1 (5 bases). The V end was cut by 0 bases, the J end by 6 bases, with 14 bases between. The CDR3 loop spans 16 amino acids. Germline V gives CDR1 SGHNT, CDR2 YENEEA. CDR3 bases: TGTGCCAGCAGCTTAGACGAGGGAGGACATTATGAAAAACTGTTTTTT. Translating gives CASSLDEGGHYEKLFF.

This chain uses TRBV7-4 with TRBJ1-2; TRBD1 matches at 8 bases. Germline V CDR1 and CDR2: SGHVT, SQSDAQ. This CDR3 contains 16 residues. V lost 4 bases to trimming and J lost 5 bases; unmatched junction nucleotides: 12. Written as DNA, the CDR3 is TGTGCCAGCAGCTCAACTCCGGGACAGGAAAGGTATGGCTACACCTTC. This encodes CASSSTPGQERYGYTF.

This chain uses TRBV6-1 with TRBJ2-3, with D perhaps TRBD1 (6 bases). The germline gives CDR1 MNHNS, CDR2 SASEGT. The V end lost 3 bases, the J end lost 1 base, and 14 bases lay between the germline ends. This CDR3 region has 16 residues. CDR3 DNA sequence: TGTGCCAGCAGTGATCACGGGGCAGGGGGCACAGATACGCAGTATTTT. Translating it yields CASSDHGAGGTDTQYF.

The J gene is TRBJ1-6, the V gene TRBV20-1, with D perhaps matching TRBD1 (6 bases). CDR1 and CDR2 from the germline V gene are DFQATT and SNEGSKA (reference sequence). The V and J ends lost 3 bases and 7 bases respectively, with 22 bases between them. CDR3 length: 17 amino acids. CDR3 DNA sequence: TGCAGTGCTAGTTGGGTTTCGGGGGGGACACGAAATTCACCCCTCCACTTT. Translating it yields CSASWVSGGTRNSPLHF.

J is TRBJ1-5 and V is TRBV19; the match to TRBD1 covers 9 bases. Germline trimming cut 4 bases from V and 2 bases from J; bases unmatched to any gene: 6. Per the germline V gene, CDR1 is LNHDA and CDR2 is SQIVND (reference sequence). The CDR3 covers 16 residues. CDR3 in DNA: TGTGCCAGTAGTACAGACAGGGGGATCGGCAATCAGCCCCAGCATTTT. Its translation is CASSTDRGIGNQPQHF.

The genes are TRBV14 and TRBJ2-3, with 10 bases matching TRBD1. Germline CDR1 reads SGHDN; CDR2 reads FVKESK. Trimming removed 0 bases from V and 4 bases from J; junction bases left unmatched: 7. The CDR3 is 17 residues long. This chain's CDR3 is CASSQEIGTGAADTQYF. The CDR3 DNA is TGTGCCAGCAGCCAAGAGATAGGGACAGGGGCTGCAGATACGCAGTATTTT.

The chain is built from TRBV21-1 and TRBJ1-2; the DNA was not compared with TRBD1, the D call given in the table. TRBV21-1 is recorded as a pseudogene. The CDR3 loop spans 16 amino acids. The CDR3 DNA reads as TGTGCCAGCAGCAAAGGGCCCCAGGGGGTTGGGTATGGCTACACCTTC. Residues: CASSKGPQGVGYGYTF.

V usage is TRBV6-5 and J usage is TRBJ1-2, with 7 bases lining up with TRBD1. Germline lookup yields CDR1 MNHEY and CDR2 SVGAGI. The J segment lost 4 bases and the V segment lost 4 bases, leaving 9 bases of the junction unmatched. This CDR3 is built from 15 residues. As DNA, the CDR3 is TGTGCCAGCAGTTCTCCAGACAGGGCCTCCTATGGCTACACCTTC. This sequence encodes CASSSPDRASYGYTF.

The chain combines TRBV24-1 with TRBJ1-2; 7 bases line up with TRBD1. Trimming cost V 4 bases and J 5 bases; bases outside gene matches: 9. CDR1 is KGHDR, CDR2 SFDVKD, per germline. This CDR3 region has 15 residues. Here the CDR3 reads CATSEPGTVFYGYTF. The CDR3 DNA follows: TGTGCCACCAGTGAACCCGGGACAGTTTTTTATGGCTACACCTTC.

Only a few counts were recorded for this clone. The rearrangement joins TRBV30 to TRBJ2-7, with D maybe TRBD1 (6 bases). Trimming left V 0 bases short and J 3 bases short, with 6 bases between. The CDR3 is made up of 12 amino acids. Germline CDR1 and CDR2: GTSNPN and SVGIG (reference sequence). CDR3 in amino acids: CAWSVQGYEQYF. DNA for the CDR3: TGTGCCTGGAGTGTACAGGGCTACGAGCAGTACTTC.

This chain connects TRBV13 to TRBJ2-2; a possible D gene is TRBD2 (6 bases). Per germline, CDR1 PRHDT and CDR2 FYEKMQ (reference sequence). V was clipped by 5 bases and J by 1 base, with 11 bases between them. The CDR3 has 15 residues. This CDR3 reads CASSLGGGNTGELFF. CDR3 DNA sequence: TGTGCCAGCAGCCTCGGGGGTGGGAACACCGGGGAGCTGTTTTTT.

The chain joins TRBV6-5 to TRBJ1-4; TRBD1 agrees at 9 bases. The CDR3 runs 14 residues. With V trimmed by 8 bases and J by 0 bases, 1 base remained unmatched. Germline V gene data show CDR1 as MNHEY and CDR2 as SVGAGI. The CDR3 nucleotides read TGTGCCAGCGGGACAGGGCCAACTAATGAAAAACTGTTTTTT. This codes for CASGTGPTNEKLFF.

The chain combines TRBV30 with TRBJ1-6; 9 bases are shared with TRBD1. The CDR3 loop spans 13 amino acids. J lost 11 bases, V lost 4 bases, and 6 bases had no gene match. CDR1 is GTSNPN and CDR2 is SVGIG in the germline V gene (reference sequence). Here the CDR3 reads CAWTDRGSPPLHF. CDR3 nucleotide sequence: TGTGCCTGGACGGACAGGGGAAGTCCACCCCTCCACTTT.